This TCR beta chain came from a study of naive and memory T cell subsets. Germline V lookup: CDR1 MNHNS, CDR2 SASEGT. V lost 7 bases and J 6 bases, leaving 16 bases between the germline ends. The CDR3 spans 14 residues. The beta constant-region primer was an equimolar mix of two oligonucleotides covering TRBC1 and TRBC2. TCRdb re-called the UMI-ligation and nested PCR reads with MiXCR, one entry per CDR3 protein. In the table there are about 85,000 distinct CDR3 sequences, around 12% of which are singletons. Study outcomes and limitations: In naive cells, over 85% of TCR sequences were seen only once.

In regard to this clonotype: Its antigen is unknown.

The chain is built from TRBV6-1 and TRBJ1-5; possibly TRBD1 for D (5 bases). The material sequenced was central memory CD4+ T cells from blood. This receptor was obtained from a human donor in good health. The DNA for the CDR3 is TGTGCCAGCACCTCAGGCGGGGGGACTCAGCCCCAGCATTTT. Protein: CASTSGGGTQPQHF.